The source of this T cell receptor (beta chain) is a study of cytomegalovirus exposure and HLA in healthy donors. The wider study: There were 117 million unique TCR beta sequences, drawn from about 179 million T cells, in an earlier analysis. Findings of the study overall: Specificity of a few CMV-associated chains for CMV antigens was verified in vitro. As a later analysis showed, several of the most significant clusters appeared to be linked to common viral pathogens.

Germline values: CDR1 SGHRS, CDR2 YFSETQ. The CDR3 is 16 residues long. J was trimmed by 5 bases and V by 4 bases; bases with no gene match: 14. About this clone: Its cognate antigen is unknown.

A multiplex PCR was run with 60 Vbeta primers and 13 Jbeta primers. The table came from immunoSEQ multiplex PCR; TCRdb's copy has only in-frame clones and leaves some out. Found here are under 150,000 clones, roughly three quarters of them singletons; the top ten hold about 4.7%. Sequencing input: PBMCs. The clonotype originates from a man aged 60 to 69 in good health and CMV-seronegative. The rearrangement joins TRBV5-1 to TRBJ2-5; TRBD2 aligns across 7 bases. The CDR3 region is CASSLPGGGNSETQYF. The CDR3 DNA sequence: TGCGCCAGCAGCCTCCCCGGCGGGGGTAACTCCGAGACCCAGTACTTC.